This T cell receptor (beta chain) is drawn from a study of long-term antiretroviral therapy in people with HIV. The CDR3 has 16 amino acids. The germline gives CDR1 LGHNA, CDR2 YNFKEQ. The trim removed 3 bases at V and 4 bases at J, leaving 9 bases unmatched. A v3.0 immunoSEQ assay was performed at survey level. Libraries were prepared by immunoSEQ multiplex PCR; TCRdb keeps only in-frame clonotypes and omits some of them. Here the sample spans 23,000 or so clones, 70% to 85% being singletons. Regarding this clone: Its target is not known.

The samples comprised roughly 0.9-10 million cryopreserved PBMC ahead of DNA extraction. Findings and limits, study-wide: ART adherence was not documented, and neither viral resistance nor therapy changes had any data.

This TCR derives from a man aged 18 to 35 with HIV. Sequences were derived from unsorted PBMCs, sampled 0.1 years before starting antiretroviral therapy. V usage is TRBV4-2 and J usage is TRBJ2-1, with 7 bases identical to TRBD1. CDR3 sequence reads: CASSQTPGTEYNEQFF. In nucleotides, the CDR3 is TGTGCCAGCAGCCAGACCCCCGGGACAGAATACAATGAGCAGTTCTTC.